The rows below give T cell receptor beta chains drawn from one sample of a study of PD-1 blockade in classical Hodgkin lymphoma. Data came from immunoSEQ multiplex PCR; TCRdb stores just in-frame clones and leaves some out. The sample comprises 70,000 or so clones, about 94% of which are singletons, and 2.6% rests with the top ten. Material: peripheral blood mononuclear cells (PBMCs). All receptors come from a human donor with classical Hodgkin lymphoma. CDR3s include the opening cysteine and the closing phenylalanine or tryptophan. D genes are given only for firm matches.

v_call,d_call,cdr3_aa
TRBV30,.,CAWSVTGLANTEAFF
TRBV5-6,TRBD1,CASNPDRGNSPLHF
TRBV19,TRBD1,CASSWTGDTGELFF
TRBV19,TRBD1,CASTAWGQAFNQPQHF
TRBV18,.,CASSPGQLNQPQHF
TRBV5-1,TRBD1,CASSFSPSGQGTSEQYF
TRBV19,TRBD2,CASSIWTSGSSYNEQFF
TRBV29-1,.,CSVETGLYEQYF
TRBV7-9,.,CASSRPRGTEAFF
TRBV2,.,CASSEGAAQYF
TRBV19,.,CASSITGVDYGYTF
TRBV12-5,.,CASGLVKGANTEAFF
TRBV28,TRBD2,CASSVLAGEGGDTQYF
TRBV6-1,TRBD2,CASSESPGTSGSFYNEQFF
TRBV18,.,CASSQLTDSGNTIYF
TRBV5-6,.,CASSLDTAYTF
TRBV27,TRBD1,CASSSRTGINTGELFF
TRBV6-1,.,CASSGYFGGSYGYTF
TRBV6-7,.,CASRGSSYNEQFF
TRBV9,.,CASSASGQRAEQYF
TRBV6-5,TRBD2,CASRRLAGFEQFF
TRBV12-5,.,CASGATGGSDTQYF
TRBV4-3,TRBD1,CASSHGQVGEQFF
TRBV2,.,CASRREHTEAFF
TRBV20-1,.,CSASEGETQYF
TRBV7-2,.,CASSLVPGSGYGYTF
TRBV28,.,CASSLILSQGSYEQYF